A selection of T cell receptor beta chains follows, all from one sample in a study of cytomegalovirus exposure and HLA in healthy donors. Assay used: immunoSEQ multiplex PCR; TCRdb lists only in-frame clones, some missing. The sample shows under 100,000 clones, 70% of them seen only once. Sequencing used PBMCs. Receptors originate from a woman in her 50s in good health and CMV-seropositive. Each CDR3 is given with its conserved first and last residue. A D gene is named only where the DNA matches it firmly. Some rows have no size entry. The others give once, few or many, or a class for an expanded clone.

size	J	V	D	CDR3	DNA
few	TRBJ2-2	TRBV4-3	-	CASSQDPDRPTGELFF	TGCGCCAGCAGCCAAGACCCAGACAGACCCACCGGGGAGCTGTTTTTT
-	TRBJ2-2	TRBV27	TRBD2	CASERLAGGGGELFF	TGTGCCAGTGAGAGACTAGCGGGAGGGGGCGGGGAGCTGTTTTTT
-	TRBJ1-4	TRBV4-1	TRBD1	CASSREGQGIREKLFF	TGCGCCAGCAGCCGGGAGGGACAGGGTATTCGTGAAAAACTGTTTTTT
-	TRBJ1-1	TRBV19	-	CASSIMVGRGNLNTEAFF	TGTGCCAGTAGTATAATGGTCGGTAGGGGTAATTTGAACACTGAAGCTTTCTTT
few	TRBJ2-7	TRBV19	-	CASSNQLTYEQYF	TGTGCCAGTAGTAACCAACTAACCTACGAGCAGTACTTC
-	TRBJ1-1	TRBV18	TRBD1	CASPLGTGDQEAFF	TGTGCCAGCCCATTGGGTACAGGGGACCAGGAAGCTTTCTTT
few	TRBJ1-2	TRBV7-9	-	CASSLGAGGGGYTF	TGTGCCAGCAGCTTAGGTGCGGGGGGAGGTGGCTACACCTTC
once	TRBJ2-3	TRBV27	-	CASSSRILYTDTQYF	TGTGCCAGCAGTTCTAGAATTCTATATACAGATACGCAGTATTTT
-	TRBJ2-5	TRBV5-4	TRBD2	CASSIPSGSKQETQYF	TGTGCCAGCAGCATCCCTAGCGGGAGTAAGCAAGAGACCCAGTACTTC
-	TRBJ1-2	TRBV29-1	-	CSVMIDSYGYTF	TGCAGCGTGATGATTGACAGCTATGGCTACACCTTC
-	TRBJ2-1	TRBV9	-	CASSVASWGDEQFF	TGTGCCAGCAGCGTAGCTAGTTGGGGGGATGAGCAGTTCTTC
-	TRBJ1-5	TRBV6-1	-	CASSAARQGSNQPQHF	TGTGCCAGCAGTGCCGCCCGGCAGGGAAGCAATCAGCCCCAGCATTTT
-	TRBJ2-7	TRBV7-2	-	CASSLGGLSGGGYEQYF	TGTGCCAGCAGCTTAGGAGGCCTGTCGGGGGGCGGTTACGAGCAGTACTTC
few	TRBJ2-7	TRBV28	-	CASSLPGHARYEQYF	TGTGCCAGCAGTTTACCGGGACACGCAAGGTACGAGCAGTACTTC
-	TRBJ2-2	TRBV28	-	CASREGDRANTGELFF	TGTGCCAGCAGAGAGGGGGACCGCGCGAACACCGGGGAGCTGTTTTTT
-	TRBJ1-3	TRBV18	TRBD1	CASSPADRGGNTIYF	TGTGCCAGCTCACCAGCAGACAGGGGTGGAAACACCATATATTTT
-	TRBJ2-7	TRBV28	TRBD2	CASSSVRTSGSYEQYF	TGTGCCAGCAGTTCGGTAAGGACTAGCGGGTCTTACGAGCAGTACTTC
few	TRBJ1-1	TRBV5-6	-	CASSLRPGRLNTEAFF	TGTGCCAGCAGCTTGAGACCAGGGAGGCTAAACACTGAAGCTTTCTTT
few	TRBJ2-5	TRBV11-2	TRBD2	CASARLAGVFGETQYF	TGTGCCAGCGCCAGGCTAGCGGGAGTCTTTGGCGAGACCCAGTACTTC
-	TRBJ2-7	TRBV18	-	CASSIRDRAEQYF	TGTGCCAGCTCCATCCGAGACAGAGCCGAGCAGTACTTC
-	TRBJ1-3	TRBV4-2	TRBD1	CASSQPGQSSGNTIYF	TGTGCCAGCAGCCAGCCGGGACAGAGCTCTGGAAACACCATATATTTT
-	TRBJ1-4	TRBV11-2	-	CASSLVMTATNEKLFF	TGTGCCAGCAGCTTAGTAATGACAGCAACTAATGAAAAACTGTTTTTT
few	TRBJ2-7	TRBV6-5	-	CASRVAQLYEQYF	TGTGCCAGCCGGGTGGCCCAGCTGTACGAGCAGTACTTC
once	TRBJ1-5	TRBV6-1	TRBD1	CASWREQGSNQPQHF	TGTGCCAGCTGGAGGGAACAGGGGTCGAATCAGCCCCAGCATTTT
few	TRBJ2-7	TRBV6-1	-	CASSVRTGDYEQYF	TGTGCCAGCAGTGTTCGAACAGGCGATTACGAGCAGTACTTC
-	TRBJ2-3	TRBV7-2	-	CASSFRQGDTQYF	TGTGCCAGCAGCTTTCGGCAGGGAGATACGCAGTATTTT
-	TRBJ2-1	TRBV19	-	CASRGGTTGGDRSYNEQFF	TGTGCCAGTAGAGGGGGGACTACTGGCGGGGACCGCTCCTACAATGAGCAGTTCTTC
-	TRBJ1-2	TRBV27	TRBD1	CASKPGTVSYGYTF	TGTGCCAGCAAGCCCGGGACAGTAAGTTATGGCTACACCTTC
-	TRBJ2-1	TRBV7-3	TRBD2	CASSLRAGVGNEQFF	TGTGCCAGCAGCCTAAGAGCGGGAGTGGGGAATGAGCAGTTCTTC
once	TRBJ1-1	TRBV6-5	-	CASRYREANTEAFF	TGTGCCAGCAGATATAGAGAAGCGAACACTGAAGCTTTCTTT
-	TRBJ2-7	TRBV10-3	TRBD1	CAISPTGVEQYF	TGTGCCATCAGTCCTACAGGGGTCGAGCAGTACTTC
-	TRBJ2-2	TRBV30	TRBD2	CAWRDLRSGSSTGELFF	TGTGCCTGGAGAGACCTACGGAGCGGGAGTAGCACCGGGGAGCTGTTTTTT
-	TRBJ2-7	TRBV2	-	CASNEVYHGEQYF	TGTGCCAGCAATGAGGTGTACCACGGCGAGCAGTACTTC
-	TRBJ2-4	TRBV4-1	-	CASSQEISRAKNIQYF	TGCGCCAGCAGCCAAGAAATAAGCCGAGCCAAAAACATTCAGTACTTC
few	TRBJ1-5	TRBV28	-	CASTAELSNQPQHF	TGTGCCAGTACCGCGGAACTCAGCAATCAGCCCCAGCATTTT
few	TRBJ1-5	TRBV5-1	-	CASSLLLGGEDQPQHF	TGCGCCAGCAGCTTACTCCTCGGGGGGGAGGATCAGCCCCAGCATTTT
-	TRBJ1-1	TRBV7-8	-	CASSLEARVNTEAFF	TGTGCCAGCAGCTTAGAGGCCAGGGTAAACACTGAAGCTTTCTTT
-	TRBJ1-2	TRBV19	-	CASSISTGHTNYGYTF	TGTGCCAGTAGTATCTCTACGGGACACACTAACTATGGCTACACCTTC
-	TRBJ2-7	TRBV5-1	-	CASSFDPGTTYEQYF	TGCGCCAGCAGCTTTGACCCGGGGACAACCTACGAGCAGTACTTC
-	TRBJ2-3	TRBV7-9	TRBD2	CASSRLAGGLDTQYF	TGTGCCAGCAGCCGACTAGCGGGAGGTTTAGATACGCAGTATTTT
-	TRBJ2-2	TRBV7-3	-	CASRQGAGELFF	TGTGCCAGCAGGCAAGGGGCCGGGGAGCTGTTTTTT
-	TRBJ2-3	TRBV19	TRBD1	CASSRTGPGNTQYF	TGTGCCAGTAGTAGGACAGGGCCGGGGAATACGCAGTATTTT
few	TRBJ2-2	TRBV28	TRBD1	CASSLPLGTGETGELFF	TGTGCCAGCAGTTTACCCCTAGGGACAGGGGAAACCGGGGAGCTGTTTTTT
few	TRBJ2-7	TRBV2	-	CASSAEYEQYF	TGTGCCAGCAGTGCCGAGTACGAGCAGTACTTC
-	TRBJ1-1	TRBV6-5	-	CASSYSVGTGEAFF	TGTGCCAGCAGTTACTCGGTGGGTACAGGTGAAGCTTTCTTT
few	TRBJ2-7	TRBV4-1	TRBD2	CASSQGLVGREQYF	TGCGCCAGCAGCCAGGGACTAGTGGGGCGGGAGCAGTACTTC
-	TRBJ2-7	TRBV28	-	CASSLLSQRGIGQYF	TGTGCCAGCAGTTTATTATCCCAACGCGGGATAGGGCAGTACTTC
-	TRBJ2-1	TRBV14	-	CASSQDALPIYNEQFF	TGTGCCAGCAGCCAAGATGCCTTACCTATCTACAATGAGCAGTTCTTC
-	TRBJ2-7	TRBV11-2	-	CASTAAGRFRQRYEQYF	TGTGCCAGCACCGCCGCGGGGAGGTTTAGGCAGAGGTACGAGCAGTACTTC
few	TRBJ2-6	TRBV2	-	CASSNRLMVSGANVLTF	TGTGCCAGCAGCAACAGGTTAATGGTCTCTGGGGCCAACGTCCTGACTTTC
few	TRBJ1-6	TRBV2	TRBD1	CASRLSEDRDRAYSPLHF	TGTGCCAGCAGGCTGAGCGAAGACCGGGACAGGGCCTATTCACCCCTCCACTTT
-	TRBJ2-4	TRBV19	TRBD2	CASSVGLVKVKNIQYF	TGTGCCAGTAGTGTCGGACTAGTTAAGGTCAAAAACATTCAGTACTTC
once	TRBJ1-1	TRBV10-3	-	CAIRGGTDGLTEAFF	TGTGCCATCAGGGGCGGGACGGACGGCCTCACTGAAGCTTTCTTT
-	TRBJ1-6	TRBV19	-	CASSDYNLRSSYNSPLHF	TGTGCCAGTAGCGATTACAACCTCCGGAGCTCCTATAATTCACCCCTCCACTTT